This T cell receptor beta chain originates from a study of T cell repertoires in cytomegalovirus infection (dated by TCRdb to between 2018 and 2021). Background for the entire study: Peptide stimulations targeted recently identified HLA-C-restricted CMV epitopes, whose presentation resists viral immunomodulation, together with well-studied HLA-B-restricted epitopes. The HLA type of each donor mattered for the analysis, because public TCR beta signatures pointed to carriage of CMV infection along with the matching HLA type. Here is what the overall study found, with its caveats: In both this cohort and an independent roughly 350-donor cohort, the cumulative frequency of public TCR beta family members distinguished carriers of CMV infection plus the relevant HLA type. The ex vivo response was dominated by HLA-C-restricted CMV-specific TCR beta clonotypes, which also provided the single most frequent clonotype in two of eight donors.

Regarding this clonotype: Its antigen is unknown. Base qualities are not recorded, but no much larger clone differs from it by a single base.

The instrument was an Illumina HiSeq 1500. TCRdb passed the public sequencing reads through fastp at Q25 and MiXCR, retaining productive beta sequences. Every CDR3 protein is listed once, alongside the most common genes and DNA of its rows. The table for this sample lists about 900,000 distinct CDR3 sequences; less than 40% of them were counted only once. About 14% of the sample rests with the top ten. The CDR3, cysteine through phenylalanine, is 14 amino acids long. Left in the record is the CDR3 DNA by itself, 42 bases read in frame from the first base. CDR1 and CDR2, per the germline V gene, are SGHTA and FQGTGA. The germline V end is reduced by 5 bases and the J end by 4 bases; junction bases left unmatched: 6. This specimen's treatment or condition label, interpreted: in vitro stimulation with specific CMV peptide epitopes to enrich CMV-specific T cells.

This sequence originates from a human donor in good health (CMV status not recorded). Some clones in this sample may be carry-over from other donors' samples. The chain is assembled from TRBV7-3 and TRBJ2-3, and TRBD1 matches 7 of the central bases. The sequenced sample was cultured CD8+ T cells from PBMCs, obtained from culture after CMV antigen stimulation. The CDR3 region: CASSLGQVADTQYF. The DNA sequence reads TGTGCCAGCAGCCTCGGACAGGTAGCAGATACGCAGTATTTT.